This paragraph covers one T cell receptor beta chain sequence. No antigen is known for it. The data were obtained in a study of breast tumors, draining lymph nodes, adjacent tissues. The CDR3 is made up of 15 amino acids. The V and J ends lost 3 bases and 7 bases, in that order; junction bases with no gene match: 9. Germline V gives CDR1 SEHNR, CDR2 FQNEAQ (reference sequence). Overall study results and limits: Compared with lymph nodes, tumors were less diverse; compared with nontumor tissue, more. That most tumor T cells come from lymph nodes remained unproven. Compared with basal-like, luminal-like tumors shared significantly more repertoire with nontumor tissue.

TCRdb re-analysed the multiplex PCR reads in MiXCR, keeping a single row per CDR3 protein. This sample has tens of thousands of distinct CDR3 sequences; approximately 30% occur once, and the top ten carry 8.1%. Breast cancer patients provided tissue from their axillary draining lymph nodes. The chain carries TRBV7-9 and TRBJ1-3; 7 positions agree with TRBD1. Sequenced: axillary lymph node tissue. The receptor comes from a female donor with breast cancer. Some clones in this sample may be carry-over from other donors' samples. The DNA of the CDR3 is TGTGCCAGCAGCTTGGTGGGACAGCTTAGCAACACCATATATTTT. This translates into CASSLVGQLSNTIYF.